The 13 T cell receptor beta chains in this list originate from one sample, sequenced in a study of T-cell memory formation after mild COVID-19 (dated by TCRdb to about 2021). Receptors were amplified or captured by 5' RACE. The sequencer was an Illumina NovaSeq 6000. The public reads were run again by TCRdb, first through fastp at Q25 and then through MiXCR, and only productive beta chains were kept. Entries that share a CDR3 protein sequence are merged under the most common genes and DNA. The sample records 260,000 or so distinct CDR3 sequences, approximately 16% of which are singletons. The ten biggest clones cover 20% to 25% of the sample. The sequencing input was PBMCs or a T cell subset sorted from them (not recorded which). These receptor sequences come from a man younger than 35 who had mild COVID-19 (a few samples of this study predate the infection). The sample titles of this study are shuffled in the database, so cell type and time point are left out; the donor was told from shared clones.

The sample holds a few counts of this clonotype. This rearrangement joins TRBV11-2 to TRBJ2-5; no firm D call. The CDR3 totals 15 residues. The V gene lost 0 bases and the J gene lost 0 bases, with 8 bases spanning the gap. The V gene's germline CDR1 is SGHAT and CDR2 FQNNGV. The CDR3 sequence is CASSLDRPHQETQYF. As DNA, the CDR3 is TGTGCCAGCAGCTTAGACCGTCCCCACCAAGAGACCCAGTACTTC. Full variable domain (missing parts from reference TRBV11-2 and TRBJ2-5): EAGVAQSPRYKIIEKRQSVAFWCNPISGHATLYWYQQILGQGPKLLIQFQNNGVVDDSQLPKDRFSAERLKGVDSTLKIQPAKLEDSAVYLCASSLDRPHQETQYFGPGTRLLVL.

The J gene is TRBJ1-5, the V gene TRBV20-1; 7 bases fit TRBD1. In germline, CDR1 is DFQATT, CDR2 SNEGSKA (reference sequence). Trimming removed 6 bases from V and 7 bases from J; junction bases left unmatched: 9. The length of the CDR3 is 13 residues. Written as DNA, the CDR3 is TGCAGTGCCTCACAGGGGTTTTACCAGCCCCAGCATTTT. It codes for CSASQGFYQPQHF.

The table lists this clonotype with a few counts. The V call is TRBV15, the J call TRBJ2-7; no definite D call. The CDR3 extends over 15 amino acids. Trimming cost V 0 bases and J 1 base, with 10 bases left between them. CDR1 and CDR2 from the germline V gene are LNHNV and YYDKDF (reference sequence). The CDR3 sequence is CATSRDYQESYEQYF. The CDR3 DNA reads TGTGCCACCAGCAGAGACTATCAGGAGTCCTACGAGCAGTACTTC.

V and J are TRBV7-3 and TRBJ1-2, with D possibly TRBD1 on 5 matching bases. The germline gives CDR1 SGHTA, CDR2 FQGTGA. The CDR3 has 13 amino acids. Between the trimmed V and J ends, which lost 2 bases and 8 bases, there was a span of 12 bases. CDR3 protein: CASSLAYGDGYTF. The CDR3 DNA is TGTGCCAGCAGCTTAGCGTATGGGGACGGCTACACCTTC.

This clonotype was recorded at least ten times. V is TRBV4-3 and J is TRBJ2-3; D is undetermined. Germline CDR1 reads LGHNA; CDR2 reads YSLEER. This CDR3 spans 13 amino acids. V was pared by 1 base and J by 8 bases, with 10 bases between. The CDR3 loop reads CASSQVLYGTQYF. The CDR3 DNA reads TGCGCCAGCAGCCAAGTCCTTTATGGTACGCAGTATTTT.

The sample holds many counts of this clonotype. The rearrangement links TRBV20-1 to TRBJ2-1, with 9 bases lining up with TRBD1. Losses at the gene ends were 5 bases for V and 9 bases for J; bases not matched to a gene: 5. This CDR3 contains 12 residues. Looked up from germline, CDR1 is DFQATT and CDR2 is SNEGSKA (reference sequence). This chain's CDR3 is CSASGTGTEQFF. Written as DNA, the CDR3 is TGCAGTGCTTCCGGGACAGGGACTGAGCAGTTCTTC.

The gene calls are TRBV11-2 and TRBJ2-7, with D uncertain. The CDR3 runs to 13 residues. In germline, CDR1 is SGHAT, CDR2 FQNNGV. The germline V and J ends were trimmed by 1 base and 4 bases, with 8 bases remaining between them. The CDR3 region has the DNA TGTGCCAGCAGCTTAGTGGCACCGTACGAGCAGTACTTC. This codes for CASSLVAPYEQYF.

This clonotype was seen repeatedly, ten times or more. The gene calls are TRBV12-3 or TRBV12-4 and TRBJ1-1; D remains ambiguous. V was cut by 2 bases and J by 1 base, with 2 bases left in between. The CDR3 loop spans 12 amino acids. CDR3 in amino acids: CASSLQNTEAFF. The CDR3 nucleotides read TGTGCCAGCAGTTTACAGAACACTGAAGCTTTCTTT.

The CDR3 here is CASAPYERGLDGYTF. For the CDR3, the DNA is TGTGCCAGCGCCCCCTACGAGAGGGGCTTGGATGGCTACACCTTC. J is TRBJ1-2 and V is TRBV6-5, with D possibly matching TRBD1 (5 bases). The CDR3 consists of 15 residues. The germline gives CDR1 MNHEY, CDR2 SVGAGI. V was pared by 8 bases and J by 6 bases, with 22 bases between.

This chain uses TRBV9 with TRBJ2-2; no reliable D call. The germline CDR1 and CDR2 sequences are SGDLS and YYNGEE. This CDR3 comprises 14 residues. Trimming shortened V by 3 bases and J by 3 bases, and 9 bases separated the two germline ends. CDR3 in DNA: TGTGCCAGCAGCGAGGACCCGGACACCGGGGAGCTGTTTTTT. Translation gives CASSEDPDTGELFF.

The rearrangement uses TRBV29-1 and TRBJ1-1, with unresolved D. The CDR3 runs 12 residues. Germline V gives CDR1 SQVTM, CDR2 ANQGSEA. V was clipped by 4 bases and J by 1 base, with 7 bases between them. CDR3 nucleotides: TGCAGCGTTGCCCACGGGAACACTGAAGCTTTCTTT. This translates into CSVAHGNTEAFF.

This clonotype was seen just once. The CDR3 reads CASSLGVEWSGYTF. For the CDR3, the DNA is TGCGCCAGCAGCTTAGGCGTAGAATGGTCCGGCTACACCTTC. This chain links TRBV5-1 with TRBJ1-2, with unresolved D. Germline loops: CDR1 SGHRS, CDR2 YFSETQ. Trimming shortened V by 2 bases and J by 8 bases, and 16 bases separated the two germline ends. The CDR3 length is 14 residues.

The chain combines TRBV20-1 with TRBJ2-4, with D perhaps matching TRBD1 (7 bases). The ends were cut back, 6 bases at V and 6 bases at J, with 18 bases in the middle. Germline values: CDR1 DFQATT, CDR2 SNEGSKA (reference sequence). The CDR3 runs 14 residues. In DNA form, the CDR3 reads TGCAGTGCCGCCTGGAGGGACAGTCGAAACATTCAGTACTTC. This codes for CSAAWRDSRNIQYF.